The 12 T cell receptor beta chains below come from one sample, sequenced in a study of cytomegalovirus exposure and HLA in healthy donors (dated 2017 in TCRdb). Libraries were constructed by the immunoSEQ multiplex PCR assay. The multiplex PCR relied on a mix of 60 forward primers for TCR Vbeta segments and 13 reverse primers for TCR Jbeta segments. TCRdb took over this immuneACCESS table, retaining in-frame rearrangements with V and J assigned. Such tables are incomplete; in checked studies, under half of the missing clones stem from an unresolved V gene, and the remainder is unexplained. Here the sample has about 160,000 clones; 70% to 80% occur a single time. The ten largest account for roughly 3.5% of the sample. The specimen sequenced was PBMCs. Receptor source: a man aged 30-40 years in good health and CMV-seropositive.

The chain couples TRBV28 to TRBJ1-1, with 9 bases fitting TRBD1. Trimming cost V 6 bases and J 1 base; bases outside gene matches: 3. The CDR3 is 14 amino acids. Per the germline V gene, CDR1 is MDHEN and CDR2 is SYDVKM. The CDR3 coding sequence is TGTGCCAGCAGGACAGGGGGGGCGAACACTGAAGCTTTCTTT. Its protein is CASRTGGANTEAFF.

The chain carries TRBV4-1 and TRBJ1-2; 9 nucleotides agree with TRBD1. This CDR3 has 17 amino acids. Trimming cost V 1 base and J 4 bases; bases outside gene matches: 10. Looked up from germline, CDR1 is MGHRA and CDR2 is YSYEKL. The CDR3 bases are TGCGCCAGCAGCCAAGCGCTGCGACAGGGGGTTTCCTATGGCTACACCTTC. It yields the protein CASSQALRQGVSYGYTF.

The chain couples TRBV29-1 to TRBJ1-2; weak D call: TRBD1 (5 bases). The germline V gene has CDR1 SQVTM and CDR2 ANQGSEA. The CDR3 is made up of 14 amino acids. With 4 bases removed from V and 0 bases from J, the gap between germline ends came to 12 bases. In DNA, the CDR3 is TGCAGCGTTGCTGGTACGGACACTAACTATGGCTACACCTTC. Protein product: CSVAGTDTNYGYTF.

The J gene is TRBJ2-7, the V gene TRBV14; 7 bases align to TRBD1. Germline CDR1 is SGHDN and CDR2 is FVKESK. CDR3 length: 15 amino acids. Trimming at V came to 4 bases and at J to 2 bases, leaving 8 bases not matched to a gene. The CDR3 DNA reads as TGTGCCAGCAGCCTAACGGGACAGCCAACCTACGAGCAGTACTTC. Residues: CASSLTGQPTYEQYF.

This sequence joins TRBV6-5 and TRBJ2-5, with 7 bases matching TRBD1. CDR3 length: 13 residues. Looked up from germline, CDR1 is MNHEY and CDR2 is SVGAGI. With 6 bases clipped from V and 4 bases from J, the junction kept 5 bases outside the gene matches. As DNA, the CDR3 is TGTGCCAGCAGGCTTAGGGGGCTAGAGACCCAGTACTTC. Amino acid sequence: CASRLRGLETQYF.

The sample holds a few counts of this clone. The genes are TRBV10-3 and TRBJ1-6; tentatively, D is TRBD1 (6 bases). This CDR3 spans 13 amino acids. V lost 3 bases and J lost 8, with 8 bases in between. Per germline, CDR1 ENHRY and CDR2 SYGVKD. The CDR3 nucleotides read TGTGCCATCAGTGACAGGGGAGATTCACCCCTCCACTTT. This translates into CAISDRGDSPLHF.

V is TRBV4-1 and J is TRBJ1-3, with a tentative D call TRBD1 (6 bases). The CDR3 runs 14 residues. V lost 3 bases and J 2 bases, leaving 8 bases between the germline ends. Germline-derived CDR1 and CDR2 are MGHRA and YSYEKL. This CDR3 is CASSQGAAGNTIYF. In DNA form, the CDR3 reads TGCGCCAGCAGCCAGGGGGCTGCTGGAAACACCATATATTTT.

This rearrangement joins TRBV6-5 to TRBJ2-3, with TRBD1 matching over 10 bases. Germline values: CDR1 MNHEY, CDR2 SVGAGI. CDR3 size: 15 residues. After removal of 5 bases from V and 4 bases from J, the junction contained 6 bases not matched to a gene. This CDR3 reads CASSRGTGVADTQYF. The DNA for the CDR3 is TGTGCCAGCAGTCGCGGGACAGGGGTCGCAGATACGCAGTATTTT.

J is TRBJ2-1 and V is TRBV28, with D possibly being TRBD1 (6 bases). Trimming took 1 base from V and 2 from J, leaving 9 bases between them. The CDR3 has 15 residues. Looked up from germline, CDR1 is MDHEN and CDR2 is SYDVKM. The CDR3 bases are TGTGCCAGCAGTTTATACAGGGCGGCCTACAATGAGCAGTTCTTC. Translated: CASSLYRAAYNEQFF.

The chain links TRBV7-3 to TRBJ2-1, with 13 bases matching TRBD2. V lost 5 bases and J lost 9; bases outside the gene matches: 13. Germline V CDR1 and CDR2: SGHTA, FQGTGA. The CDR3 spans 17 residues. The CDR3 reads CASSPTLTSGGAGEQFF. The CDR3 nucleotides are TGTGCCAGCAGCCCAACCCTCACTAGCGGGGGGGCCGGTGAGCAGTTCTTC. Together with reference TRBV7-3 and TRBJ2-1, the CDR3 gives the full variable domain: GAGVSQTPSNKVTEKGKYVELRCDPISGHTALYWYRQSLGQGPEFLIYFQGTGAADDSGLPNDRFFAVRPEGSVSTLKIQRTERGDSAVYLCASSPTLTSGGAGEQFFGPGTRLTVL.

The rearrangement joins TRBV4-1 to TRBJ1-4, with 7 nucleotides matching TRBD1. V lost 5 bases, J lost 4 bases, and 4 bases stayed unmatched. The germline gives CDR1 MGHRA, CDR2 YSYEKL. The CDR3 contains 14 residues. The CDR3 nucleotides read TGCGCCAGCAGCTTGGGACAGAGTAATGAAAAACTGTTTTTT. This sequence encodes CASSLGQSNEKLFF.

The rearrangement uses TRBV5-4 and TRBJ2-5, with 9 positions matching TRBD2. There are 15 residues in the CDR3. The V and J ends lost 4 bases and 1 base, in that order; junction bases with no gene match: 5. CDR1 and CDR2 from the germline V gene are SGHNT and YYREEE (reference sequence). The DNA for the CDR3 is TGTGCCAGCAGCCTTGGACTAGCGCTCCAAGAGACCCAGTACTTC. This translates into CASSLGLALQETQYF.